This is a list of T cell receptor beta chains from one sample in a study of metastatic and nonmetastatic thyroid tumors. Via MiXCR, TCRdb re-called the PCR reads. The table has some 11,000 clones, roughly 21% seen once. The specimen was adjacent normal tissue. The receptors stem from a female donor with papillary thyroid cancer or a benign thyroid nodule (not recorded which). Some clones in this sample may be carry-over from other donors' samples. Each CDR3 is given with its conserved first and last residue. D genes are given only for firm matches. Not every row has a clone size; where given, it reads once, few, many or a size class.

clone size: NA
J gene: TRBJ2-1
V gene: TRBV5-1
D gene: NA
CDR3 protein: CASILASNEQFF
CDR3 DNA: TGCGCTAGCATCTTGGCCTCCAATGAGCAGTTCTTC

clone size: NA
J gene: TRBJ1-2
V gene: TRBV13
D gene: TRBD1
CDR3 protein: CASSLGQGGTF
CDR3 DNA: TGTGCCAGCAGCTTGGGACAGGGGGGCACCTTC

clone size: many
J gene: TRBJ1-5
V gene: TRBV2
D gene: NA
CDR3 protein: CASSERYNQPQHF
CDR3 DNA: TGTGCCAGCAGTGAACGGTACAATCAGCCCCAGCATTTT

clone size: NA
J gene: TRBJ2-1
V gene: TRBV7-8
D gene: TRBD2
CDR3 protein: CASSRTSGISNEQFF
CDR3 DNA: TGTGCCAGCAGCCGTACTAGCGGGATATCGAATGAGCAGTTCTTC

clone size: NA
J gene: TRBJ1-6
V gene: TRBV10-3
D gene: TRBD1
CDR3 protein: CAISGVGTGRANNSPLHF
CDR3 DNA: TGTGCCATCAGTGGGGTTGGGACAGGGCGTGCAAATAATTCACCCCTCCACTTC

clone size: NA
J gene: TRBJ2-7
V gene: TRBV2
D gene: TRBD2
CDR3 protein: CASKRSGSSYEQYF
CDR3 DNA: TGTGCCAGCAAGAGGAGCGGGAGCTCCTACGAGCAGTACTTC

clone size: few
J gene: TRBJ2-3
V gene: TRBV6-2/TRBV6-3
D gene: TRBD2
CDR3 protein: CASSGAGLCTQYF
CDR3 DNA: TGTGCCAGCAGCGGAGCGGGGTTGTGTACGCAGTATTTT

clone size: large
J gene: TRBJ2-7
V gene: TRBV6-5
D gene: NA
CDR3 protein: CASSYREWSDEQYF
CDR3 DNA: TGTGCCAGCAGTTACCGGGAATGGAGTGACGAGCAGTACTTC

clone size: NA
J gene: TRBJ1-2
V gene: TRBV5-1
D gene: NA
CDR3 protein: CASLPTPGKVYGYTF
CDR3 DNA: TGCGCCAGCCTGCCGACCCCAGGGAAAGTCTATGGCTACACCTTC

clone size: many
J gene: TRBJ2-7
V gene: TRBV5-6
D gene: NA
CDR3 protein: CASSLSVYSYEQYF
CDR3 DNA: TGTGCCAGCAGCTTGTCTGTGTACTCCTACGAGCAGTACTTC

clone size: few
J gene: TRBJ1-1
V gene: TRBV6-8
D gene: TRBD1
CDR3 protein: CASRSTGLGFAFF
CDR3 DNA: TGTGCCAGCAGATCGACAGGGCTAGGTTTCGCTTTCTTT

clone size: NA
J gene: TRBJ1-1
V gene: TRBV20-1
D gene: NA
CDR3 protein: CSWEPTQAFF
CDR3 DNA: TGCAGTTGGGAGCCCACTCAAGCTTTCTTT

clone size: NA
J gene: TRBJ2-3
V gene: TRBV6-1
D gene: TRBD2
CDR3 protein: CASSPGTSPTDTQYF
CDR3 DNA: TGTGCCAGCAGTCCCGGGACTAGCCCCACAGATACGCAGTATTTT

clone size: medium-sized
J gene: TRBJ1-4
V gene: TRBV20-1
D gene: NA
CDR3 protein: CSARQTATNEKLFF
CDR3 DNA: TGCAGTGCTAGACAGACAGCAACTAATGAAAAACTGTTTTTT

clone size: NA
J gene: TRBJ2-1
V gene: TRBV3-1
D gene: NA
CDR3 protein: CASSPKSSYNEQFF
CDR3 DNA: TGTGCCAGCAGCCCAAAGAGCTCCTACAATGAGCAGTTCTTC

clone size: NA
J gene: TRBJ2-5
V gene: TRBV4-3
D gene: TRBD2
CDR3 protein: CANNQALAGAETQYF
CDR3 DNA: TGCGCCAACAACCAAGCCCTAGCGGGGGCAGAGACCCAGTACTTC

clone size: many
J gene: TRBJ1-2
V gene: TRBV18
D gene: TRBD1
CDR3 protein: CASSPGQGGGYTF
CDR3 DNA: TGTGCCAGCTCACCTGGACAGGGAGGTGGCTACACCTTC

clone size: NA
J gene: TRBJ2-3
V gene: TRBV2
D gene: NA
CDR3 protein: CASSEVVVPYTQYF
CDR3 DNA: TGTGCCAGCAGTGAAGTAGTGGTCCCATATACGCAGTATTTT

clone size: few
J gene: TRBJ2-7
V gene: TRBV27
D gene: TRBD1
CDR3 protein: CASSLFRQGADYEQYF
CDR3 DNA: TGTGCCAGCAGTTTATTTAGACAGGGGGCGGATTACGAGCAGTACTTC